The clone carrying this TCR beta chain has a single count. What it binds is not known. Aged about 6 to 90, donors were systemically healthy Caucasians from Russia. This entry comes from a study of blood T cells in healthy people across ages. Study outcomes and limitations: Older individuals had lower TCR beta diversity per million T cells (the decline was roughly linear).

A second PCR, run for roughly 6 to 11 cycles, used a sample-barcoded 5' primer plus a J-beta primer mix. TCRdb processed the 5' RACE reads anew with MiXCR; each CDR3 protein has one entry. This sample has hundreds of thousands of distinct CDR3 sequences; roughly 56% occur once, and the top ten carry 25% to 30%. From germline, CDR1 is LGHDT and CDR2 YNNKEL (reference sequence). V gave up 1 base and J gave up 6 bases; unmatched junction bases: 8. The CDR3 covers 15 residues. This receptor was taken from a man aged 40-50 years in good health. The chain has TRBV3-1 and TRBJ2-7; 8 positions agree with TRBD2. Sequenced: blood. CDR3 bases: TGTGCCAGCAGCCAAGCTACGGGGGGGACTTGCGAGCAGTACTTC. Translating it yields CASSQATGGTCEQYF.